The 2 T cell receptor beta chains reported below all come from one sample, sequenced in a study of T cells in Graves' hyperthyroidism and ophthalmopathy. It was RNA transcripts that yielded the amplified TCR beta CDR3 regions. TCR CDR3 underwent first-round RT-PCR with the HTBI primer set. TCRdb re-called the multiplex PCR reads through MiXCR, storing one row per CDR3 protein. Of around 350,000 distinct CDR3 sequences listed, approximately 13% are singletons. Sequences were obtained from blood. All receptors come from a woman younger than 35 with Graves' hyperthyroidism.

The sample holds a few counts of this clonotype. This may be a read error, as it is one base from a much larger clone. The chain uses TRBV28 and TRBJ2-7; maybe TRBD2 (6 bases). The J call could be wrong; TRBJ2-1 is a better fit for the DNA end. Germline lookup yields CDR1 MDHEN and CDR2 SYDVKM. CDR3 length equals 15 residues. The CDR3 here is CASSPPGLQPYEQFF. The CDR3 DNA sequence: TGTGCCAGCAGCCCTCCGGGACTTCAACCTTACGAGCAGTTCTTC.

This clonotype was seen a handful of times. The chain couples TRBV4-1 to TRBJ2-5; 11 positions match TRBD1. The CDR3 is made up of 15 amino acids. The germline V gene has CDR1 MGHRA and CDR2 YSYEKL. J gave up 4 bases and V 4 bases, and 5 bases lay outside the gene matches. The CDR3 is CASSLRDRGAETQYF. CDR3 nucleotide sequence: TGCGCCAGCAGCCTCCGGGACAGGGGGGCAGAGACCCAGTACTTC.